This T cell receptor (beta chain) was obtained from a study of breast tumors, draining lymph nodes, adjacent tissues. This clonotype has at least ten counts. Its antigen is not identified. Study conclusions and caveats: Tumor TCR diversity was below lymph nodes but above nontumor tissue.

TCRdb ran MiXCR on the multiplex PCR reads and lists one entry per CDR3 protein. The sample contains fewer than 250,000 distinct CDR3 sequences, about 34% of which appear only once. The lymph nodes were axillary draining lymph nodes from breast cancer patients. The clonotype comes from a female donor with breast cancer. Some clones in this sample may be carry-over from other donors' samples. Specimen: axillary lymph node tissue.

The CDR3 here is CASSRDRERGEQFF. The CDR3 DNA is TGTGCCAGCAGTCGGGACAGGGAGAGGGGTGAGCAGTTCTTC. This rearrangement joins TRBV6-5 to TRBJ2-1; 9 bases map to TRBD1. The germline CDR1 and CDR2 sequences are MNHEY and SVGAGI. V lost 5 bases to trimming and J lost 9 bases; unmatched junction nucleotides: 8. This CDR3 has 14 amino acids.